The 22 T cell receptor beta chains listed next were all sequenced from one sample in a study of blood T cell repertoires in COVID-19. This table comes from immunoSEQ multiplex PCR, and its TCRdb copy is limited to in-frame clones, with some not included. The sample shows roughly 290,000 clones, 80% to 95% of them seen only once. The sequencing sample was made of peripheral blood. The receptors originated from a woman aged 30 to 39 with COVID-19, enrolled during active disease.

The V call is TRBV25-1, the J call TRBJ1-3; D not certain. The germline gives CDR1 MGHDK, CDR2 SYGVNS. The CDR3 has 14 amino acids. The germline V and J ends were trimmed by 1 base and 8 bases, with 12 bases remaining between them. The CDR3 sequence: CASSEFGRKDTIYF. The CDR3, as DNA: TGTGCCAGCAGTGAATTTGGCCGTAAAGACACCATATATTTT.

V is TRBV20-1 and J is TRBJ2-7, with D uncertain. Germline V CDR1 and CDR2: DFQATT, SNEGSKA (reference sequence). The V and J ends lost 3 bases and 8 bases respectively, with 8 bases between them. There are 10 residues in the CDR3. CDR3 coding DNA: TGCAGTGCTAGTTTGGAGCAGCAGTACTTC. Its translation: CSASLEQQYF.

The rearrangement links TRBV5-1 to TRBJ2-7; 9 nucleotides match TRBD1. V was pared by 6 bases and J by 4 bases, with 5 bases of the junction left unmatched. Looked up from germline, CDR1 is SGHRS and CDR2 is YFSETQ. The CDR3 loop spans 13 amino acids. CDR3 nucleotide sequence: TGCGCCAGCACCAGGACAGGGGTGTACGAGCAGTACTTC. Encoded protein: CASTRTGVYEQYF. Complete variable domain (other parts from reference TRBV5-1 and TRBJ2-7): KAGVTQTPRYLIKTRGQQVTLSCSPISGHRSVSWYQQTPGQGLQFLFEYFSETQRNKGNFPGRFSGRQFSNSRSEMNVSTLELGDSALYLCASTRTGVYEQYFGPGTRLTVT.

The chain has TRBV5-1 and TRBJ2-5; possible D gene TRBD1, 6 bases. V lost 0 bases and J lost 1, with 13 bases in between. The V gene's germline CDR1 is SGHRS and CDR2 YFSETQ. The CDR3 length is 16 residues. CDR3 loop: CASSLESLDSQETQYF. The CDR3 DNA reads TGCGCCAGCAGCTTGGAGTCTTTGGACAGCCAAGAGACCCAGTACTTC.

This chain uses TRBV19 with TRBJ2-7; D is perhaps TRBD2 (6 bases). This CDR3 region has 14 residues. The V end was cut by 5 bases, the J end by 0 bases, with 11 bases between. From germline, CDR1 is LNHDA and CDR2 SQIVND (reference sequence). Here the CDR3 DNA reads TGTGCCAGTAGTCCCCTGGGGGGCTCCTACGAGCAGTACTTC. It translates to CASSPLGGSYEQYF.

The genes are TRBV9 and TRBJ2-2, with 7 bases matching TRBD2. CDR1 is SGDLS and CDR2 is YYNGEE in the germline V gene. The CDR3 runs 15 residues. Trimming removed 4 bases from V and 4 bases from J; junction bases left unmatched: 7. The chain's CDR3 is CASSPSAGSTGELFF. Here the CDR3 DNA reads TGTGCCAGCAGCCCATCAGCGGGAAGCACCGGGGAGCTGTTTTTT.

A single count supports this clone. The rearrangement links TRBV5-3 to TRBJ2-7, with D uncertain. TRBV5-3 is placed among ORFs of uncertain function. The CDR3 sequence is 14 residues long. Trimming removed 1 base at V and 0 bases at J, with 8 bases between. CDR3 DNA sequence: TGTGCCAGAAGCTTGCTATTAAGCTCCTACGAGCAGTACTTC. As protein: CARSLLLSSYEQYF.

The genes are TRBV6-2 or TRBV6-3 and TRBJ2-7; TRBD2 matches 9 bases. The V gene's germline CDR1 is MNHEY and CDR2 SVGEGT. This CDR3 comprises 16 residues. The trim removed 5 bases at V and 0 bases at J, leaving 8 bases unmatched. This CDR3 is CASSGGGLAHSYEQYF. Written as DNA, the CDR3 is TGTGCCAGCAGTGGGGGGGGACTAGCCCACTCCTACGAGCAGTACTTC.

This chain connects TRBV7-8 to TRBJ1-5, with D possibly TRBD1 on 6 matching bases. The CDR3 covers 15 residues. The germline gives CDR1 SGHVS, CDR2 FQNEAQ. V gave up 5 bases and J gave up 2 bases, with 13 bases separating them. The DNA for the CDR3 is TGTGCCAGCAGCCTACAGGGCGGAGGCAATCAGCCCCAGCATTTT. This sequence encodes CASSLQGGGNQPQHF.

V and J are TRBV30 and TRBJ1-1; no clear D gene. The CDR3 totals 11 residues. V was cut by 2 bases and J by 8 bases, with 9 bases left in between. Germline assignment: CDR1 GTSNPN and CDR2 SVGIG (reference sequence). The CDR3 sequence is CAWSPLREAFF. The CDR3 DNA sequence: TGTGCCTGGAGTCCCCTCCGGGAAGCTTTCTTT.

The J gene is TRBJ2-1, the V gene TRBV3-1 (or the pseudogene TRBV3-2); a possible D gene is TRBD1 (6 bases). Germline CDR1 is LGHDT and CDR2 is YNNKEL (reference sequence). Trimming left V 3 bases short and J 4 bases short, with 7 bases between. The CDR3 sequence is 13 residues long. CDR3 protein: CASSQGHYNEQFF. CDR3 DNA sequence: TGTGCCAGCAGCCAGGGACATTACAATGAGCAGTTCTTC.

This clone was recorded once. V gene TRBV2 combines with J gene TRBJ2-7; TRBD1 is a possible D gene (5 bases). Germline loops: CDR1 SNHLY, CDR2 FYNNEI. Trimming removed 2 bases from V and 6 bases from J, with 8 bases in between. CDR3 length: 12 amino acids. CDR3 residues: CASSEIRGEQYF. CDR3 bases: TGTGCCAGCAGTGAAATAAGGGGCGAGCAGTACTTC.

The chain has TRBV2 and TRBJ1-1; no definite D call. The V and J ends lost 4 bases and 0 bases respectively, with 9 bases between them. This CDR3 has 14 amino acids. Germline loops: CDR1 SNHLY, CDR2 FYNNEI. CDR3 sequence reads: CASSAETMNTEAFF. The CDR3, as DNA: TGTGCCAGCAGTGCGGAGACGATGAACACTGAAGCTTTCTTT.

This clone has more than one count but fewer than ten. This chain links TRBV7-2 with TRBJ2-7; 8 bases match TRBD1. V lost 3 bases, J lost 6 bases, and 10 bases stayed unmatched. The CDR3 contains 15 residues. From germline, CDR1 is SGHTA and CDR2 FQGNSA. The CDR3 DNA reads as TGTGCCAGCAGCTTTGGGACAGGCGCCGGGGGCGAGCAGTACTTC. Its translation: CASSFGTGAGGEQYF.

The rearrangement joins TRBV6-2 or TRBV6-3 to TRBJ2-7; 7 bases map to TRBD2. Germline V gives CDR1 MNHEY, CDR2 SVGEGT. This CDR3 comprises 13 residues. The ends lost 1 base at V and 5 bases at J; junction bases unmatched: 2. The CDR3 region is CASSYWTRDEQYF. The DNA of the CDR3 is TGTGCCAGCAGTTACTGGACTAGGGACGAGCAGTACTTC.

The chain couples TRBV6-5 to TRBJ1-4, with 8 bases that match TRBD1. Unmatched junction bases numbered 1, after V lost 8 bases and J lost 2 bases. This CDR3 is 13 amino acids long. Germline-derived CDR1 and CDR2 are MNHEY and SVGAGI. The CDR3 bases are TGTGCCAGCGCAGGGGGCACTAATGAAAAACTGTTTTTT. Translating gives CASAGGTNEKLFF.

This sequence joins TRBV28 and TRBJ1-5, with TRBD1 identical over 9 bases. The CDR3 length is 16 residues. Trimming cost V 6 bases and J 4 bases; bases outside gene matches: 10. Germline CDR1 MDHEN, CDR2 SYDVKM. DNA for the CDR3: TGTGCCAGCAGCCAGAGAACAGGGGGCGGGAATCAGCCCCAGCATTTT. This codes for CASSQRTGGGNQPQHF. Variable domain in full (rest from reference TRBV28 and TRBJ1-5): DVKVTQSSRYLVKRTGEKVFLECVQDMDHENMFWYRQDPGLGLRLIYFSYDVKMKEKGDIPEGYSVSREKKERFSLILESASTNQTSMYLCASSQRTGGGNQPQHFGDGTRLSIL.

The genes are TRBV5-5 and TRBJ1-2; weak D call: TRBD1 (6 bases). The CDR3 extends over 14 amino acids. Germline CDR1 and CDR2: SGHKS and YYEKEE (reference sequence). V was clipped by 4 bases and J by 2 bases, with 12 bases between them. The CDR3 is CASSPGHENYGYTF. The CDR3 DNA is TGTGCCAGCAGCCCGGGACACGAAAACTATGGCTACACCTTC. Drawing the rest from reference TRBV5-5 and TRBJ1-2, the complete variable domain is DAGVTQSPTHLIKTRGQQVTLRCSPISGHKSVSWYQQVLGQGPQFIFQYYEKEERGRGNFPDRFSARQFPNYSSELNVNALLLGDSALYLCASSPGHENYGYTFGSGTRLTVV.

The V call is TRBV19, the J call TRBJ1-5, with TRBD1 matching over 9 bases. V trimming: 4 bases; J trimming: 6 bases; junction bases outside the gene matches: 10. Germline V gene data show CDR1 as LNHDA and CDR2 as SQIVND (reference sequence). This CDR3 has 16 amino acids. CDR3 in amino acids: CASSTQGTGMSQPQHF. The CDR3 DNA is TGTGCCAGTAGTACGCAAGGGACAGGGATGAGTCAGCCCCAGCATTTT.

The DNA of the CDR3 is TGTGCCAGCAGTAGACCCGACTCGAACACTGAAGCTTTCTTT. Its translation: CASSRPDSNTEAFF. V usage is TRBV28 and J usage is TRBJ1-1, with D hard to call. V was pared by 5 bases and J by 1 base, with 11 bases between. The CDR3 is made up of 14 amino acids. Germline lookup yields CDR1 MDHEN and CDR2 SYDVKM. Variable domain in full (rest from reference TRBV28 and TRBJ1-1): DVKVTQSSRYLVKRTGEKVFLECVQDMDHENMFWYRQDPGLGLRLIYFSYDVKMKEKGDIPEGYSVSREKKERFSLILESASTNQTSMYLCASSRPDSNTEAFFGQGTRLTVV.

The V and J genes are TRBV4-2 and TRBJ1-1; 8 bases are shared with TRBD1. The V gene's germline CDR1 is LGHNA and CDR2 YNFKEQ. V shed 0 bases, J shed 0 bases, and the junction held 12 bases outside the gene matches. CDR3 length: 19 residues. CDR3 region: CASSQESLGTGGMNTEAFF. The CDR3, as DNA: TGTGCCAGCAGCCAAGAATCCCTGGGGACAGGAGGCATGAACACTGAAGCTTTCTTT.

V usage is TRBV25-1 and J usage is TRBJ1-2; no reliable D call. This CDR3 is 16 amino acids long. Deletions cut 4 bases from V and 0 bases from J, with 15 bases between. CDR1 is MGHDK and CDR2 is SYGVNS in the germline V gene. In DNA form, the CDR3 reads TGTGCCAGCAGTGCCCTAGGGAGGTTATCTAACTATGGCTACACCTTC. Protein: CASSALGRLSNYGYTF.